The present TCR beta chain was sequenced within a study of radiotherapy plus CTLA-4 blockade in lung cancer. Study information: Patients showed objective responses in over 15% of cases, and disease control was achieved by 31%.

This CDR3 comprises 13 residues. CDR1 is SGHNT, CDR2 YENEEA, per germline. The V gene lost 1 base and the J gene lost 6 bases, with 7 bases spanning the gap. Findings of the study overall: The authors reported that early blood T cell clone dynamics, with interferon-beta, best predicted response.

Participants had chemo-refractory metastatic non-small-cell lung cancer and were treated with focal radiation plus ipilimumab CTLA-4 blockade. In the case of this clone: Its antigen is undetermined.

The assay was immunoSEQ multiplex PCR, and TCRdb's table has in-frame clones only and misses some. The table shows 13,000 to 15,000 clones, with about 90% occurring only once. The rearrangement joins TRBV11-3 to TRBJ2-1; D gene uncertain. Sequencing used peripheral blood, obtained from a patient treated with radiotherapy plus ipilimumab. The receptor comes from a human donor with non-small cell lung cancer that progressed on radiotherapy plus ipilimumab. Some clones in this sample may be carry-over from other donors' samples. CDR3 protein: CASSLGLANEQFF. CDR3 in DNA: TGTGCCAGCAGCTTAGGGTTAGCCAATGAGCAGTTCTTC.